One sample yielded the 30 T cell receptor beta chains listed below, sequenced in a study of spatial heterogeneity in lung cancer. General study findings and limits: Tumors with more nonsynonymous mutations had more expanded intratumoral alpha and beta TCRs.

TCRdb re-analysed the 5' RACE reads in MiXCR, keeping a single row per CDR3 protein. The sample records some 3,300 distinct CDR3 sequences, 5% to 7% being singletons. Their antigens are not known. Described time point: sample taken at primary tumor resection. Sequencing was performed on lung tumor tissue, taken at surgery. The origin of the receptors is a female donor with early-stage non-small cell lung cancer.

Ten or more counts support this clonotype. This chain links TRBV20-1 with TRBJ2-2; no clear D. V was shortened by 0 bases and J by 6 bases, with 17 bases between the two germline ends. Per the germline V gene, CDR1 is DFQATT and CDR2 is SNEGSKA (reference sequence). The CDR3 runs 16 residues. The CDR3 coding sequence is TGCAGTGCTAGAGATCTATTAGACTTGCCGGCCGGGGAGCTGTTTTTT. Its protein is CSARDLLDLPAGELFF.

By proportion, this clonotype is medium-sized (0.01 to 0.1%). This sequence joins TRBV18 and TRBJ2-1, with 12 bases aligning to TRBD1. Trimming removed 3 bases from V and 9 bases from J; junction bases left unmatched: 6. The CDR3 spans 15 residues. Germline CDR1 reads KGHSH; CDR2 reads LQKENI. This CDR3 reads CASSPGQGAFGEQFF. CDR3 nucleotides: TGTGCCAGCTCACCGGGACAGGGGGCGTTCGGTGAGCAGTTCTTC.

There are many counts of this clonotype. The rearrangement joins TRBV11-3 to TRBJ1-1; tentative D call: TRBD1 (6 bases). V was pared by 2 bases and J by 2 bases, with 21 bases between. CDR3 length: 18 residues. Germline assignment: CDR1 SGHNT and CDR2 YENEEA. As DNA, the CDR3 is TGTGCCAGCAGCTTATCGGCGCTCGGGGGCCCGGACAACACTGAAGCTTTCTTT. Protein sequence: CASSLSALGGPDNTEAFF.

This clonotype is categorized as medium-sized. The rearrangement joins TRBV4-1 to TRBJ2-7, with TRBD1 matching over 9 bases. The CDR3 spans 16 residues. Germline V gene lookup returns CDR1 MGHRA and CDR2 YSYEKL. The ends lost 2 bases at V and 6 bases at J; junction bases unmatched: 11. CDR3: CASSQRAGTGLPEQYF. The CDR3 bases are TGCGCCAGCAGCCAAAGGGCCGGGACAGGGCTACCCGAGCAGTACTTC.

Within the sample, this clonotype is medium-sized. This chain links TRBV20-1 with TRBJ2-1; possible D gene TRBD2, 6 bases. The length of the CDR3 is 17 residues. Trimming stripped 0 bases from V and 3 bases from J, with 18 bases between. Per the germline V gene, CDR1 is DFQATT and CDR2 is SNEGSKA (reference sequence). CDR3 DNA sequence: TGCAGTGCTAGAGATCGGGCCCAATTCGGGGGCTACAATGAGCAGTTCTTC. Translating gives CSARDRAQFGGYNEQFF.

This clonotype is judged medium-sized (0.01 to 0.1%). The J gene is TRBJ2-1, the V gene TRBV12-3 or TRBV12-4; TRBD2 matches 11 bases. Unmatched junction bases numbered 5, after V lost 1 base and J lost 15 bases. The CDR3 totals 13 residues. The CDR3 nucleotides are TGTGCCAGCAGTTTAGTAGGGACTAGCGGACGGTTCTTC. Translating gives CASSLVGTSGRFF.

As regards this clonotype: Just one base apart from a much larger clone, this may be a read error. This chain joins TRBV18 and TRBJ1-1, with TRBD1 as a possible D gene (5 bases). In germline, CDR1 is KGHSH, CDR2 LQKENI. The CDR3 length is 12 residues. In nucleotides, the CDR3 is TGTGCCAGTGACAGTGGGAACACTGAAGCTATCTTT. The encoded protein is CASDSGNTEAIF.

The chain links TRBV28 to TRBJ2-1, with D perhaps TRBD2 (7 bases). V was pared by 4 bases and J by 8 bases, with 12 bases between. In germline, CDR1 is MDHEN, CDR2 SYDVKM. The CDR3 contains 13 residues. The CDR3 protein is CASSSPGGHEQFF. CDR3 sequence (DNA): TGTGCCAGCAGTTCCCCGGGGGGCCATGAGCAGTTCTTC.

This clonotype has just a few counts. This chain connects TRBV5-1 to TRBJ2-7; TRBD1 matches 9 bases. The CDR3 extends over 13 amino acids. V lost 3 bases and J lost 7; bases outside the gene matches: 5. Germline V gene data show CDR1 as SGHRS and CDR2 as YFSETQ. The CDR3 here is CASSSDRGLEQYF. CDR3 bases: TGCGCCAGCAGCTCGGACAGGGGACTTGAGCAGTACTTC.

By share, this clonotype ranks as medium-sized. The chain uses TRBV10-1 and TRBJ2-1, with 8 bases aligning to TRBD2. V dropped 5 bases and J dropped 6; count of bases not matched to a gene: 9. The germline gives CDR1 WNHNN, CDR2 SYGVQD (reference sequence). The CDR3 has 15 amino acids. CDR3 region: CASSRSGSGGNEQFF. The CDR3 bases are TGCGCCAGCAGTAGAAGCGGGAGCGGCGGCAATGAGCAGTTCTTC.

In its sample, this clonotype is medium-sized (0.01 to 0.1%). The V call is TRBV20-1, the J call TRBJ2-3, with D possibly TRBD2 on 6 matching bases. CDR1 is DFQATT and CDR2 is SNEGSKA in the germline V gene (reference sequence). The CDR3 contains 14 residues. With 3 bases removed from V and 4 bases from J, the gap between germline ends came to 14 bases. CDR3 loop: CSARAGSSADTQYF. The CDR3 region has the DNA TGCAGTGCTAGGGCAGGGTCTAGCGCAGATACGCAGTATTTT.

There are many counts of this clonotype. The chain has TRBV7-9 and TRBJ2-7; TRBD2 might be the D (5 bases). The V gene lost 1 base and the J gene lost 0 bases, with 10 bases spanning the gap. The CDR3 loop spans 15 amino acids. From germline, CDR1 is SEHNR and CDR2 FQNEAQ (reference sequence). The CDR3 reads CASSLGAALSYEQYV. In DNA form, the CDR3 reads TGTGCCAGCAGCTTAGGAGCGGCACTCTCCTACGAGCAGTACGTC.

By share of the sample, this clonotype is medium-sized (0.01 to 0.1%). V is TRBV12-3 or TRBV12-4 and J is TRBJ2-2; no definite D call. Trimming removed 3 bases at V and 0 bases at J, with 20 bases between. This CDR3 is 19 amino acids long. The CDR3 DNA reads TGTGCCAGCAGTTTCGGCGGAGATCTAATCAACGCGAACACCGGGGAGCTGTTTTTT. Amino acids: CASSFGGDLINANTGELFF.

This clonotype was seen repeatedly, ten times or more. The J gene is TRBJ1-1, the V gene TRBV4-2; D is unresolved. The CDR3 has 13 residues. Germline values: CDR1 LGHNA, CDR2 YNFKEQ. V was trimmed by 2 bases and J by 5 bases, leaving 9 bases between them. The CDR3 sequence: CASSQMGKTEAFF. CDR3 sequence (DNA): TGTGCCAGCAGCCAAATGGGAAAGACTGAAGCTTTCTTT.

This clonotype appeared once. J is TRBJ2-3 and V is TRBV12-1; the DNA was not compared with TRBD2, the D call given in the table. TRBV12-1 is termed a pseudogene. The CDR3 has 14 residues. CDR3 region: CASRGGSYTDTQYF. In nucleotides, the CDR3 is TGTGCCAGCAGGGGCGGGAGTTACACAGATACGCAGTATTTT.

This clonotype is labeled as medium-sized. V is TRBV2 and J is TRBJ1-1, with D unclear. CDR3 length: 11 residues. Germline CDR1 SNHLY, CDR2 FYNNEI. The V end lost 8 bases, the J end lost 5 bases, and 9 bases lay between the germline ends. CDR3 nucleotides: TGTGCCAGCCAGCTCGGAACTGAAGCTTTCTTT. The encoded protein is CASQLGTEAFF.

By sample fraction, this clonotype is medium-sized. The chain joins TRBV6-6 to TRBJ1-6; D unresolved. In germline, CDR1 is MNHNY, CDR2 SVGAGI (reference sequence). The CDR3 consists of 12 residues. V was cut by 6 bases and J by 14 bases, with 14 bases left in between. CDR3 in DNA: TGTGCCAGCAGCTCCGGGTCCCCCACCCTCCACTTT. As protein: CASSSGSPTLHF.

Judged by abundance, this clonotype is medium-sized. V usage is TRBV6-1 and J usage is TRBJ2-1; 14 nucleotides agree with TRBD2. This CDR3 has 13 residues. After removal of 5 bases from V and 13 bases from J, the junction contained 4 bases not matched to a gene. Germline lookup yields CDR1 MNHNS and CDR2 SASEGT. CDR3 DNA: TGTGCCAGCAGTCTGGGACTAGCGGGAGTCCAGTTCTTC. Protein: CASSLGLAGVQFF.

V usage is TRBV24-1 and J usage is TRBJ2-3; D is unclear. The CDR3 runs to 15 residues. Per germline, CDR1 KGHDR and CDR2 SFDVKD. Trimming left V 4 bases short and J 0 bases short, with 10 bases between. The CDR3 bases are TGTGCCACCAGTGAGCGGTCGCGGAGCACAGATACGCAGTATTTT. This gives the protein CATSERSRSTDTQYF.

The sample holds a few counts of this clonotype. J is TRBJ2-3 and V is TRBV24-1; D gene ambiguous. There are 13 residues in the CDR3. V lost 3 bases and J 8 bases, leaving 11 bases between the germline ends. In germline, CDR1 is KGHDR, CDR2 SFDVKD. DNA for the CDR3: TGTGCCACCAGTGATCGGGCAACGCTTACGCAGTATTTT. Protein product: CATSDRATLTQYF.

This clonotype was observed at least ten times. V gene TRBV20-1 combines with J gene TRBJ2-3; 13 bases are a match to TRBD2. CDR1 DFQATT and CDR2 SNEGSKA come from the germline V gene (reference sequence). Trimming removed 2 bases from V and 4 bases from J; junction bases left unmatched: 6. The CDR3 runs to 16 residues. This CDR3 reads CSARSRTSGSADTQYF. For the CDR3, the DNA is TGCAGTGCTAGAAGTAGGACTAGCGGGAGTGCAGATACGCAGTATTTT.

The chain links TRBV4-1 to TRBJ2-1; 8 nucleotides line up with TRBD2. Germline V CDR1 and CDR2: MGHRA, YSYEKL. The ends lost 0 bases at V and 9 bases at J; junction bases unmatched: 4. The CDR3 loop spans 14 amino acids. CDR3 sequence (DNA): TGCGCCAGCAGCCAAGATCCTCGGGGGGGTGAGCAGTTCTTC. Translation gives CASSQDPRGGEQFF.

By its share, this clonotype is medium-sized. The rearrangement links TRBV7-8 to TRBJ2-5, with D possibly TRBD1 on 5 matching bases. Per germline, CDR1 SGHVS and CDR2 FQNEAQ. The CDR3 is 13 amino acids. Deletions cut 3 bases from V and 2 bases from J, with 7 bases between. The CDR3 reads CASSFNRQETQYF. CDR3 DNA sequence: TGTGCCAGCAGCTTTAACAGGCAAGAGACCCAGTACTTC.

This clonotype was counted ten times or more. The chain employs TRBV6-2 or TRBV6-3 and TRBJ2-1; 8 nucleotides align to TRBD2. Unmatched junction bases numbered 4, after V lost 6 bases and J lost 0 bases. The germline gives CDR1 MNHEY, CDR2 SVGEGT. This CDR3 spans 15 amino acids. The DNA for the CDR3 is TGTGCCAGCAGGCCCGGGACTAGCTCCTACAATGAGCAGTTCTTC. This translates into CASRPGTSSYNEQFF.

This clonotype is medium-sized (0.01 to 0.1%). The chain is built from TRBV30 and TRBJ2-1; TRBD2 aligns across 7 bases. V was clipped by 4 bases and J by 4 bases; unmatched bases: 1. Germline V gives CDR1 GTSNPN, CDR2 SVGIG (reference sequence). The CDR3 totals 12 residues. CDR3 loop: CAWNGGYNEQFF. For the CDR3, the DNA is TGTGCCTGGAACGGGGGGTACAATGAGCAGTTCTTC.

This clonotype was counted at least ten times. The V and J genes are TRBV3-1 and TRBJ1-1; D unresolved. The CDR3 has 13 residues. The germline CDR1 and CDR2 sequences are LGHDT and YNNKEL (reference sequence). The ends were cut back, 2 bases at V and 0 bases at J, with 4 bases in the middle. The CDR3 protein is CASSQQLNTEAFF. CDR3 sequence (DNA): TGTGCCAGCAGCCAACAGTTGAACACTGAAGCTTTCTTT. The full variable domain, its missing parts supplied by reference TRBV3-1 and TRBJ1-1, is DTAVSQTPKYLVTQMGNDKSIKCEQNLGHDTMYWYKQDSKKFLKIMFSYNNKELIINETVPNRFSPKSPDKAHLNLHINSLELGDSAVYFCASSQQLNTEAFFGQGTRLTVV.

This clonotype was observed once. The chain links TRBV28 to TRBJ2-3; TRBD2 agrees at 10 bases. The trim removed 8 bases at V and 5 bases at J, leaving 7 bases unmatched. The germline V gene has CDR1 MDHEN and CDR2 SYDVKM. This CDR3 has 14 amino acids. The CDR3 here is CASQSGGAQDTQYF. As DNA, the CDR3 is TGTGCCAGCCAGAGCGGGGGGGCCCAAGATACGCAGTATTTT.

This clonotype is classed as medium-sized. The CDR3 region is CASSLKVQETQYF. The CDR3 nucleotides read TGCGCCAGCAGTCTGAAAGTCCAAGAGACCCAGTACTTC. The genes are TRBV5-1 and TRBJ2-5; D not resolved. The CDR3 consists of 13 residues. Looked up from germline, CDR1 is SGHRS and CDR2 is YFSETQ. V was trimmed by 5 bases and J by 1 base, leaving 9 bases between them.

This clonotype is medium-sized within its sample. The chain carries TRBV20-1 and TRBJ2-1, with D tentatively TRBD2 (6 bases). The CDR3 sequence is 12 residues long. Germline CDR1 reads DFQATT; CDR2 reads SNEGSKA (reference sequence). V lost 5 bases, J lost 4 bases, and 9 bases lay in between. Here the CDR3 DNA reads TGCAGTGCTGGAGGGGTTTACAATGAGCAGTTCTTC. As protein: CSAGGVYNEQFF.

In its sample, this clonotype ranks as medium-sized (0.01 to 0.1%). The chain couples TRBV24-1 to TRBJ1-5; the D gene is possibly TRBD1 (5 bases). This CDR3 has 13 residues. In germline, CDR1 is KGHDR, CDR2 SFDVKD. V gave up 10 bases and J gave up 0 bases, with 9 bases separating them. CDR3 in amino acids: CATQVDSNQPQHF. CDR3 DNA sequence: TGTGCCACACAGGTAGATAGCAATCAGCCCCAGCATTTT.